Included here is one T cell receptor beta chain sequence, with context. The antigen is unknown. One junction end disagrees with the germline gene, perhaps due to a read error. This specimen comes from a study of beta chain features in type 1 diabetes. Study background: Sorted cells, more than 95,000,000 in number, were examined across all samples. General study findings and limits: Among patients with Type 1 diabetes, TCRB CDR3s were moderately but significantly shorter in every one of the four CD4+ subsets.

One heparinised blood draw, averaging about 116 mL, came from each donor. Staining for CD45RO/CCR7/CD25/CD127/CD95/CD27 allowed sorting of CD4+ naive, central memory, regulatory and stem cell-like memory cells. Each of the sorted populations had a purity greater than 95%. This CDR3 is 14 amino acids long. The germline V gene encodes CDR1 SSHAT and CDR2 FNYEAQ (reference sequence). The whole isolated RNA underwent reverse transcription, so sequencing captured expressed TCRB transcripts. TCRdb keeps only in-frame clones here, not all; method: immunoSEQ multiplex PCR. Altogether hundreds of thousands of clones are present, about 14% being singletons, with the ten largest covering 0.035% to 0.04%.

Sample: naive CD4+ T cells from blood. The genes are TRBV7-7 and TRBJ2-3; no clear D. The sequence derives from a man aged 18 to 35 with type 1 diabetes. CDR3 coding DNA: TGTGCTAGCAGCTTAGGCACGCACGCAGATACGCAGTATTTT. Encoded protein: CASSLGTHADTQYF. The full variable domain, its missing parts supplied by reference TRBV7-7 and TRBJ2-3, is GAGVSQSPRYKVTKRGQDVTLRCDPISSHATLYWYQQALGQGPEFLTYFNYEAQPDKSGLPSDRFSAERPEGSISTLTIQRTEQRDSAMYRCASSLGTHADTQYFGPGTRLTVL.